The 5 T cell receptor beta chains below were found in one sample sequenced in a study of blood T cell repertoires in COVID-19. Method: immunoSEQ multiplex PCR; TCRdb's copy keeps in-frame clones and lacks some. Counted here are 150,000 or so clones, roughly nine tenths occurring once; the ten biggest clones make up roughly 3.9%. Sequencing used PBMCs or T cells enriched from blood (not recorded which). The receptors were sampled from a woman aged 40 to 50 who had been exposed to COVID-19.

A single count supports this clone. The genes are TRBV10-1 and TRBJ2-2, with 9 nucleotides matching TRBD2. Germline V gene data show CDR1 as WNHNN and CDR2 as SYGVQD (reference sequence). V lost 6 bases to trimming and J lost 6 bases; unmatched junction nucleotides: 11. The CDR3 sequence is 16 residues long. The CDR3 loop reads CASSSHPAGGSGELFF. The CDR3 DNA sequence: TGCGCCAGCAGCTCACACCCAGCGGGGGGCTCCGGGGAGCTGTTTTTT.

This clone appeared a few times. The chain uses TRBV4-2 and TRBJ1-3, with a weak D call TRBD1 (5 bases). CDR1 is LGHNA, CDR2 YNFKEQ, per germline. The CDR3 is 15 amino acids. Trimming stripped 4 bases from V and 2 bases from J, with 12 bases between. In DNA, the CDR3 is TGTGCCAGCAGCCTGGTGCCAGGGCCTGGAAACACCATATATTTT. It specifies CASSLVPGPGNTIYF.

The chain carries TRBV12-5 and TRBJ2-1, with 13 bases fitting TRBD2. This CDR3 spans 15 amino acids. V was clipped by 6 bases and J by 4 bases; unmatched bases: 3. The V gene's germline CDR1 is LGHNT and CDR2 FRNRAP. The chain's CDR3 is CASGPLAGGYNEQFF. The CDR3, as DNA: TGTGCTAGTGGACCACTAGCGGGGGGGTACAATGAGCAGTTCTTC.

V is TRBV2 and J is TRBJ1-4, with 9 positions matching TRBD1. The CDR3 is 13 residues long. Trimming at V came to 8 bases and at J to 10 bases, leaving 8 bases not matched to a gene. CDR1 and CDR2 (germline): SNHLY, FYNNEI. The chain's CDR3 is CASRTGDWGKLFF. CDR3 DNA sequence: TGTGCCAGCCGGACAGGGGATTGGGGAAAACTGTTTTTT.

This clone has just one count. One junction end disagrees with the germline gene, perhaps due to a read error. The chain joins TRBV9 to TRBJ1-2, with TRBD1 as a possible D gene (5 bases). Germline lookup yields CDR1 SGDLS and CDR2 YYNGEE. The CDR3 is 14 amino acids. The CDR3 region has the DNA TGTGCCGGCAGCGGGCGGGGGGTCAACTATGGCTACACCTTC. It translates to CAGSGRGVNYGYTF.